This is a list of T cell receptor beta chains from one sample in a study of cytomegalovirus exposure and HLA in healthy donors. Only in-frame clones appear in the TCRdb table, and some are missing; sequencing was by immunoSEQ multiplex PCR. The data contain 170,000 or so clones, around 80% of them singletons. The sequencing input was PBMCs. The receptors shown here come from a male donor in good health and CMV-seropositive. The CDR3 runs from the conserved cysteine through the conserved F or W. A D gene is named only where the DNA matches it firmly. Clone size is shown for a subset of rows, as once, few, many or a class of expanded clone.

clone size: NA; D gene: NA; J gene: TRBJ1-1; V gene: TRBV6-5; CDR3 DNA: TGTGCCAGCAGTTACTCCCTGATGGGTCCAGGCACTGAAGCTTTCTTT; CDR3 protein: CASSYSLMGPGTEAFF
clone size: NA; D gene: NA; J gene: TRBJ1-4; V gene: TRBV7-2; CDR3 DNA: TGTGCCAGCAGCTTACAGGTCCGGCAAGGTGAAAAACTGTTTTTT; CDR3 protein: CASSLQVRQGEKLFF
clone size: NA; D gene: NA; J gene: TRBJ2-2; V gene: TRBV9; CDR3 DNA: TGTGCCAGCAGCGTAGTAGTCGGGGGCGGGAGAGAGACCGGGGAGCTGTTTTTT; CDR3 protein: CASSVVVGGGRETGELFF
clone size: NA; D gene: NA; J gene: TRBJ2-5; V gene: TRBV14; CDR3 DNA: TGTGCCAGCAGCCAGCCAATCTGGCAGGGTCGAGAGACCCAGTACTTC; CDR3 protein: CASSQPIWQGRETQYF
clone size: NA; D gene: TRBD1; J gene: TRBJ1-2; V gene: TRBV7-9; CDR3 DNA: TGTTCCAGCAGCCGATCCGGACAGGTGAGCGCTAACTATGGCTACACCTTC; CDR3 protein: CSSSRSGQVSANYGYTF
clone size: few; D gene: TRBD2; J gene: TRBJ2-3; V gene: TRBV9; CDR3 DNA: TGTGCCAGCAGCCCGTATAGGGCTAGCGGGAGGGGTGGCACAGATACGCAGTATTTT; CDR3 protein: CASSPYRASGRGGTDTQYF
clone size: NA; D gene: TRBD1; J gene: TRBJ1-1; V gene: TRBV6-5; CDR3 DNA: TGTGCCAGCAAACGACAGGGAATTGACACTGAAGCTTTCTTT; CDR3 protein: CASKRQGIDTEAFF
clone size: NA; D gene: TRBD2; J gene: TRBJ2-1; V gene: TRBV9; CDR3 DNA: TGTGCCAGCAGCTCCCGGACTAGCGGGAGTATTGGGGATGAGCAGTTCTTC; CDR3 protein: CASSSRTSGSIGDEQFF
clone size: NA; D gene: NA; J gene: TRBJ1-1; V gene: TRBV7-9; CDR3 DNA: TGTGCCAGCAGCCCGGTCCCGAGCGACACTGAAGCTTTCTTT; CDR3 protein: CASSPVPSDTEAFF
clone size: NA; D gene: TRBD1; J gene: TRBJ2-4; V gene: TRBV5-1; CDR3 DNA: TGCGCCAGCAGCCCGGGACAGACGGCGGTAGACATTCAGTACTTC; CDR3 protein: CASSPGQTAVDIQYF
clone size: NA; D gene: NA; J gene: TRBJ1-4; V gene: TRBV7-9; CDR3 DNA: TGTTCCAGCAGCCGGGGAAGGGCTAATGAAAAACTGTTTTTT; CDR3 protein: CSSSRGRANEKLFF
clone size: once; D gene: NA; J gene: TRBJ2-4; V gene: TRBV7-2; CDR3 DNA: TGTGCCAGCAGCCTCCCGGGAGTCGGGGCCAAAAACATTCAGTACTTC; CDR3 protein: CASSLPGVGAKNIQYF
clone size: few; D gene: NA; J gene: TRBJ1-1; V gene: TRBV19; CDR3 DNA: TGTGCCAGTAGTTCAAGGGGGAACACTGAAGCTTTCTTT; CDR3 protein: CASSSRGNTEAFF
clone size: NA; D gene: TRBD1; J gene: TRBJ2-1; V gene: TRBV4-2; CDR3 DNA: TGTGCCAGCACCCGGGACAGGGGTGTCATCGACGGGGAGCAGTTCTTC; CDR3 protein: CASTRDRGVIDGEQFF
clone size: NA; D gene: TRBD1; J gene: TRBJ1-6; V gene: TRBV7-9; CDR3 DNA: TGTTCCAGCAGCCCTGGGACAGGGGGTTCACCCCTCCACTTT; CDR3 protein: CSSSPGTGGSPLHF
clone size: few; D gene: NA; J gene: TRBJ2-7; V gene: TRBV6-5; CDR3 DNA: TGTGCCAGCAGTTACTCGACCAGGTCGGCATCCTACGAGCAGTACTTC; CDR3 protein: CASSYSTRSASYEQYF
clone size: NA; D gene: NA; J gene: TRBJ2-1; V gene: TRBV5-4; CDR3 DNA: TGTGCCAGCAGCTTGGTTCTAGGGGGTGAGCAGTTCTTC; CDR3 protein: CASSLVLGGEQFF
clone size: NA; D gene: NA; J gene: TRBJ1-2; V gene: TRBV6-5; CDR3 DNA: TGTGCCAGCAGTCCCGGGACATCCTATGGCTACACCTTC; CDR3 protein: CASSPGTSYGYTF
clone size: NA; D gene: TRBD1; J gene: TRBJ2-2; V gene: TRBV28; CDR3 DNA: TGTGCCAGCAGTCAACCTCCAGGGGGCTACGCCGGGGAGCTGTTTTTT; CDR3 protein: CASSQPPGGYAGELFF
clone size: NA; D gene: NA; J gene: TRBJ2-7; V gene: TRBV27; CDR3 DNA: TGTGCCAGCAGTGCCCACCTGCAGGACGAGCAGTACTTC; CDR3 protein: CASSAHLQDEQYF
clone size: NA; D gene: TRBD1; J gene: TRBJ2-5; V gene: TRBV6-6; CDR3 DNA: TGTGCCAGCAGTATACAGGGGGGAGAGACCCAGTACTTC; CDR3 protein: CASSIQGGETQYF
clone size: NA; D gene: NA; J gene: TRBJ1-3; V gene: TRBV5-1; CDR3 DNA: TGCGCCAGCAGTGGGGCCTCCAGCTCTGGAAACACCATATATTTT; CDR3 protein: CASSGASSSGNTIYF
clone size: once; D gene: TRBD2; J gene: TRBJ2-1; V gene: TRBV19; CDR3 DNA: TGTGCCAGTAGTATATTTGGCGGGAGTAGGGTCTACAATGAGCAGTTCTTC; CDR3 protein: CASSIFGGSRVYNEQFF
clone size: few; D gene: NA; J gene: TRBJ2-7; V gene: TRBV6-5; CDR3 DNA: TGTTCCAGCAGTTACCGGCGGGTGGGCCTCCACGAGCAGTACTTC; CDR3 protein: CSSSYRRVGLHEQYF
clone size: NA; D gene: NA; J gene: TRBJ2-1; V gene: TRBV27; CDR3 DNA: TGTGCCCCCCGGCCAGCGGGCTACAATGAGCAGTTCTTC; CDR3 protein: CAPRPAGYNEQFF
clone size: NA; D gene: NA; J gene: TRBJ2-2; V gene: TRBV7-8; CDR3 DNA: TGTGCCAGCACCTTAAGGCGGGACTTTTACACCGGGGAGCTGTTTTTT; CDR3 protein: CASTLRRDFYTGELFF
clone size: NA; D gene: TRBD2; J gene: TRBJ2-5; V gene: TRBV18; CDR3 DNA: TGTGCCAGCTCACCAAAGGTTGGGACTAGCGGCCAGGAAGAGACCCAGTACTTC; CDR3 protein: CASSPKVGTSGQEETQYF
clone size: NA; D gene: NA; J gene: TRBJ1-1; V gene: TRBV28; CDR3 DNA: TGTGCCAGCAGTTTAAGTCACTCCGGCGGAACTGAAGCTTTCTTT; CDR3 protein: CASSLSHSGGTEAFF
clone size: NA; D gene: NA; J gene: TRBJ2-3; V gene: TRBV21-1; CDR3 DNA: TGTGCCAGCAGCCAAAAGCGGGGACCTAGCACAGATACGCAGTATTTT; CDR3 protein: CASSQKRGPSTDTQYF
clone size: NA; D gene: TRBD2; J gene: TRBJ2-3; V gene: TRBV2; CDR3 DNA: TGTGCCAGCAACTCCGGGACTAGCGTATACACAGATACGCAGTATTTT; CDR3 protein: CASNSGTSVYTDTQYF
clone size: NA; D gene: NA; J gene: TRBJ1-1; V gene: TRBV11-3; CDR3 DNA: TGTGCCAGCAGCTTAGGACAGTCGCTGAACACTGAAGCTTTCTTT; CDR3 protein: CASSLGQSLNTEAFF
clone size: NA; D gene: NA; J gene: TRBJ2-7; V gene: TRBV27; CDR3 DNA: TGTGCCAGCAGTTCGTACAGGGGAGGATACGAGCAGTACTTC; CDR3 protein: CASSSYRGGYEQYF
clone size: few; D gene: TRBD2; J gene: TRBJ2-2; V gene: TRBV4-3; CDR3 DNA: TGCGCCAGCAGCCCCCCTAGCGGGAGGGCCGGTAACGGGGAGCTGTTTTTT; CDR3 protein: CASSPPSGRAGNGELFF
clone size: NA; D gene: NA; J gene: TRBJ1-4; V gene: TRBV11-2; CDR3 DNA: TGTGCCAGCAGCTTAGGCGGAAACCCACTTGAAAAACTGTTTTTT; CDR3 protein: CASSLGGNPLEKLFF
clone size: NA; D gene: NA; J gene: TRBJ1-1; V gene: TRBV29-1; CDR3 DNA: TGCAGCGTTATAGTTACTGAAGCTTTCTTT; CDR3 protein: CSVIVTEAFF
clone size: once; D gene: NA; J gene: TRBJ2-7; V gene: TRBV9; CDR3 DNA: TGTGCCAGCAGCCTTAGACTAGAGTCGGTCTACGAGCAGTACTTC; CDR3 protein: CASSLRLESVYEQYF
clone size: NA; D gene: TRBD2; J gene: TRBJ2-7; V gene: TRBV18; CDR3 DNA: TGTGCCAGCTCACCAATAGCGGGAGATACCTACGAGCAGTACTTC; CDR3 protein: CASSPIAGDTYEQYF
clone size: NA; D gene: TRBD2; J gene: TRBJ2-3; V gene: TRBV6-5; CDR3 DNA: TGTGCCAGCAGTTACTCTGGCGGGAGCTTGGTAGATACGCAGTATTTT; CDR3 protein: CASSYSGGSLVDTQYF
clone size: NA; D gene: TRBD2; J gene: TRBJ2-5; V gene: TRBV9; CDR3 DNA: TGTGCCAGCACCCAAGGACTAGCGGGAGGAGTGTACCAAGAGACCCAGTACTTC; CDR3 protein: CASTQGLAGGVYQETQYF
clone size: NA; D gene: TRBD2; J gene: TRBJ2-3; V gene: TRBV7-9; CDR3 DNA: TGTGCCAGCAGCTATAGCGGGAGCACAGATACGCAGTATTTT; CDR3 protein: CASSYSGSTDTQYF
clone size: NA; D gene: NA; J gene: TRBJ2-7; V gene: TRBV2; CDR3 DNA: TGTGCCAGCAACCGGGGGTTCTACGAGCAGTACTTC; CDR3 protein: CASNRGFYEQYF
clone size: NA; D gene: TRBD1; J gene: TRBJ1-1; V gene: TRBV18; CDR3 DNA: TGTGCCAGCTCGTCTTTCAGGGGGGAGAACACTGAAGCTTTCTTT; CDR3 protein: CASSSFRGENTEAFF
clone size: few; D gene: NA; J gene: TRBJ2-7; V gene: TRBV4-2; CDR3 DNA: TGTGCCAGCAGCCAAGGGTTGGGCGACTACGAGCAGTACTTC; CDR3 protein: CASSQGLGDYEQYF
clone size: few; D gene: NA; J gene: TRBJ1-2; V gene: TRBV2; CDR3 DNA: TGTGCCAGCAGTACTTTGGAGAACTATGGCTACACCTTC; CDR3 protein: CASSTLENYGYTF
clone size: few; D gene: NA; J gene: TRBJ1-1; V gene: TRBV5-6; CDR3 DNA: TGTGCCAGCAGCATTGGACATTACACTGAAGCTTTCTTT; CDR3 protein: CASSIGHYTEAFF
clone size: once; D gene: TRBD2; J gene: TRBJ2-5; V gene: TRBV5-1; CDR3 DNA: TGCGCCAGCAGCTTGGAGGTAGCGGGAGGGGTAGGAGAGACCCAGTACTTC; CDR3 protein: CASSLEVAGGVGETQYF
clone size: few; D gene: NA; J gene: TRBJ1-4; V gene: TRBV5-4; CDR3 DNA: TGTGCCAGCAGCTTAGGGTCGACAGACCCTGCCAAACTGTTTTTT; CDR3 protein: CASSLGSTDPAKLFF
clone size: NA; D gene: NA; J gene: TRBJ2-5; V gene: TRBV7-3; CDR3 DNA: TGTGCCAGCAGCTTACTCGCTACGTCAGAGACCCAGTACTTC; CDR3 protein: CASSLLATSETQYF
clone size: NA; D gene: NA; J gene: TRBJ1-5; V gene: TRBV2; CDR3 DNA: TGTGCCAGCAGTGAGCCTGGAGGTGTTGGCAATCAGCCCCAGCATTTT; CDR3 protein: CASSEPGGVGNQPQHF
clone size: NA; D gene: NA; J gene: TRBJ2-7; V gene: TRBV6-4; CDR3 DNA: TGTGCCAGCAGTGACTCGATTGGGGGCGGCTACGAGCAGTACTTC; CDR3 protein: CASSDSIGGGYEQYF
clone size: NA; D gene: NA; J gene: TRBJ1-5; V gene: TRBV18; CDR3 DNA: TGTGCCAGCTCACCACCCCAGGCCAATCAGCCCCAGCATTTT; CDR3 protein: CASSPPQANQPQHF
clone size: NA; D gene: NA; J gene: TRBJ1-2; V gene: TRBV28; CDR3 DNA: TGTGCCAGCACTCCTATAACAGCTTATGGCTACACCTTC; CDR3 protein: CASTPITAYGYTF
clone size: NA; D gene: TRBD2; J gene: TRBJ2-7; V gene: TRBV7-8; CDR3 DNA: TGTGCCAGCAGCTTAGCGCAATCTAGCGGGAGGGCCCTGTCCTACGAGCAGTACTTC; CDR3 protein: CASSLAQSSGRALSYEQYF
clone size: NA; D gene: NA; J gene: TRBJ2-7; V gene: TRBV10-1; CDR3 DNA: TGCGCCAGCAAGGGGGCCAGGGGGGACTCCTACGAGCAGTACTTC; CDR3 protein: CASKGARGDSYEQYF